The T cell receptor (beta chain) described here comes from a study of human CD8 memory T cell subsets. Production of TCR beta libraries used UMI-labeled 5' RACE as the method. For each CDR3 protein, TCRdb gives one entry from its re-call of the 5' RACE reads, without DNA. Here the sample table reports 5,500 to 8,500 distinct CDR3 sequences. The source is a human donor in good health. Sequencing was performed on CD8+ T cells from PBMCs.

The CDR3 here is CASSLLGAGSSYEQYF. V usage is TRBV7-8 and J usage is TRBJ2-7; TCRdb's assignment of TRBD1 cannot be checked, as there is no DNA. Per the germline V gene, CDR1 is SGHVS and CDR2 is FQNEAQ. The CDR3 is made up of 16 amino acids.